This section outlines one T cell receptor (beta chain) sequence together with its context. The sample originates from a study of blood T cell repertoires in COVID-19. Across the study: Acute and convalescent COVID-19 specimens originated in the United States, Italy and Spain. From T cells, B-cell-depleted T cells, or PBMCs came the material, which was cDNA or gDNA.

Source study methods: Amplified reference gene primers provided the basis for estimating nucleated cell counts. The repertoire was sequenced with immunoSEQ multiplex PCR; TCRdb's copy has only in-frame clones and lacks some. Clone size and V and J calls were adopted from that table, with D and trimming inferred from the DNA. The sample holds about 230,000 clones, less than 85% seen once. The V gene's germline CDR1 is SNHLY and CDR2 FYNNEI. The V gene lost 0 bases and the J gene lost 7 bases, with 19 bases spanning the gap. This CDR3 has 17 amino acids. This chain connects TRBV2 to TRBJ1-5; the D gene is possibly TRBD1 (5 bases). The clonotype was recovered from a woman in her seventies with active or convalescent COVID-19. The sequenced material came from peripheral blood. The CDR3 nucleotides read TGTGCCAGCAGTGAAGCGCTGGGGTGGGGCGAGAAGCAGCCCCAGCATTTT. Residues: CASSEALGWGEKQPQHF.